This T cell receptor (beta chain) is drawn from a study of blood T cell repertoires in COVID-19. As for the study in general: From the United States, Italy and Spain came samples of acute and convalescent COVID-19.

Participants spanned ages roughly 18 to 90 years and resided in 20 to 30 US areas. For recovered donors of Cohort 3, there were two negative PCRs, clearance, or symptom resolution. The J segment lost 6 bases and the V segment lost 4 bases, leaving 1 base of the junction unmatched. The CDR3 is 13 residues long. Germline V CDR1 and CDR2: LGHDT, YNNKEL (reference sequence). This table comes from immunoSEQ multiplex PCR, and its TCRdb copy is limited to in-frame clones, with some not included. This sample carries around 300,000 clones, roughly nine tenths of them seen once, and the ten largest clones take 2.4%.

J is TRBJ2-1 and V is TRBV3-1 (or the pseudogene TRBV3-2); TRBD1 aligns across 9 bases. The sequence derives from a woman younger than 35 who had recovered from COVID-19. The sample comprised PBMCs or T cells enriched from blood (not recorded which). CDR3 nucleotide sequence: TGTGCCAGCAGCCTGGACAGGGGCAATGAGCAGTTCTTC. As protein: CASSLDRGNEQFF.